This T cell receptor (beta chain) was found in a study of blood T cells in healthy people across ages. PCR was performed a second time for roughly 7 to 11 cycles using a sample-barcoded 5' primer and a J-beta primer mix. TCRdb re-called the 5' RACE reads with MiXCR, one entry per CDR3 protein. Of hundreds of thousands of distinct CDR3 sequences detected, approximately 25% appear once; the ten largest clones hold roughly a tenth. Peripheral blood was drawn, ten milliliters per donor. The sample also formed part of further work on T cells of mothers and their children. That source notes: Study donors consisted of a few healthy Caucasian mothers and their six children.

The sequenced sample was blood. The sequence was obtained from a boy aged 5-17 years in good health.

In DNA form, the CDR3 reads TGTGCCAGCAGCTTTCCGGAATACTATGGCTACACCTTC. Translating gives CASSFPEYYGYTF. The chain employs TRBV7-8 and TRBJ1-2; D uncertain. The germline V and J ends were trimmed by 3 bases and 3 bases, with 8 bases remaining between them. Germline V CDR1 and CDR2: SGHVS, FQNEAQ. The CDR3 length is 13 residues.